This TCR beta chain is drawn from a study of metastatic and nonmetastatic thyroid tumors. Background on the study: Malignant thyroid and benign thyroid patients provided blood and tumor or nodule tissue whose repertoires were compared.

In the authors' workflow: It was from CDR3 differences across clinicopathological groups that a distant-metastasis classifier for papillary thyroid cancer was built. TCRdb ran MiXCR on the PCR reads. The V and J calls follow TCRdb's processing rather than the paper's. The sample consists of tens of thousands of clones, about 10% of them appearing once. Study results and limitations: The reported finding was significantly higher TCR beta diversity in malignant thyroid tumors relative to benign nodules, in blood and tumor.

The germline V gene has CDR1 MNHEY and CDR2 SVGAGI. This CDR3 is built from 13 residues. Trimming stripped 2 bases from V and 6 bases from J, with 8 bases between. This clone occurred many times. No antigen is known for it. All patients were untreated before thyroid surgery. This sequence was found in a female donor with papillary thyroid cancer or a benign thyroid nodule (not recorded which). Some clones in this sample may be carry-over from other donors' samples. V and J are TRBV6-5 and TRBJ1-5, with D possibly matching TRBD1 (5 bases). Sequencing input: blood. CDR3 sequence (DNA): TGTGCCAGCAGTTACGGGCAGGGTCAGCCCCAGCATTTT. Translated, it gives CASSYGQGQPQHF.